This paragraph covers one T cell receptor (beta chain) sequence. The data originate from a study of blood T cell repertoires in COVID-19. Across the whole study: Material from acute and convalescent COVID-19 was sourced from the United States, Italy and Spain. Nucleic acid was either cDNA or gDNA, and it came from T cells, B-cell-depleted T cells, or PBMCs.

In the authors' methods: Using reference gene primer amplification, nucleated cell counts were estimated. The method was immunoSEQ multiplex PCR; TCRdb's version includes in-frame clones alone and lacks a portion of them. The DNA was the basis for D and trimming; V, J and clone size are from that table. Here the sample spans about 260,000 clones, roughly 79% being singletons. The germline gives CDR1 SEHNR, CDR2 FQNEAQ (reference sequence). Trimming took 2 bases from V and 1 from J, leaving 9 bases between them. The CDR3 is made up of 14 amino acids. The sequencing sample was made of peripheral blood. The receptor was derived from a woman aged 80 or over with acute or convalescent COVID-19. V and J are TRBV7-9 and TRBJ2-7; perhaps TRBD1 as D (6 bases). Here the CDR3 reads CASSLTTGSYEQYF. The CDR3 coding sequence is TGTGCCAGCAGCTTAACTACAGGGTCCTACGAGCAGTACTTC.